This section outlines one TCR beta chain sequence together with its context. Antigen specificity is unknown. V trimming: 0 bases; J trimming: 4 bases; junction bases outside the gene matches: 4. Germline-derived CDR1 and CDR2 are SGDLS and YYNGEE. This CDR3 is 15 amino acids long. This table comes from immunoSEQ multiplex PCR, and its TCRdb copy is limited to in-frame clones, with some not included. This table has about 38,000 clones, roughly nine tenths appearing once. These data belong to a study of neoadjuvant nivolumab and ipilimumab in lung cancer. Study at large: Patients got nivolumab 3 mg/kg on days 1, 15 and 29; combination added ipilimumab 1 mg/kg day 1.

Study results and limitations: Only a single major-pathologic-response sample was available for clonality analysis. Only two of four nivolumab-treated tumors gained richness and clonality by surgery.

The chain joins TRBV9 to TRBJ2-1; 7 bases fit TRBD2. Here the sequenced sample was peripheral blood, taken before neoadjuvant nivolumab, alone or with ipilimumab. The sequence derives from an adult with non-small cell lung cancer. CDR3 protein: CASSVEGSGYNEQFF. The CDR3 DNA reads TGTGCCAGCAGCGTAGAGGGTAGCGGGTACAATGAGCAGTTCTTC.